This T cell receptor (beta chain) was found in a study of T-cell memory formation after mild COVID-19. As for the study in general: The study found TCR clusters largely donor specific.

5'RACE with constant-segment primers yielded barcoded, UMI-tagged TCR alpha and TCR beta cDNA libraries. TCRdb reprocessed the 5' RACE reads with MiXCR, giving one entry per CDR3 protein. This table has approximately 250,000 distinct CDR3 sequences, approximately 15% appearing once. Study outcomes and limitations: Clones shrinking between day 15 and 85 showed a balanced CD4/CD8 split, and those that grew later tilted toward CD4+. Contracting CD8+ clones were enriched in EMRA, CD4+ mainly in CM and EM.

This clonotype was seen more than once but under ten times. Antigen unknown. The origin of this receptor is a man aged 18 to 29 who had mild COVID-19 (a few samples of this study predate the infection). Cell type and time point are not known. Material for sequencing was PBMCs or a T cell subset sorted from them (not recorded which).

The CDR3: CSASPGDEKLFF. CDR3 nucleotides: TGCAGTGCTAGTCCAGGGGATGAAAAACTGTTTTTT. The genes are TRBV20-1 and TRBJ1-4; D is perhaps TRBD1 (6 bases). Trimming took off 3 bases at V and 6 bases at J, with 8 bases between the two ends. Germline V gene data show CDR1 as DFQATT and CDR2 as SNEGSKA (reference sequence). The CDR3 runs to 12 residues.